This T cell receptor (beta chain) was captured in a study of blood T cells in healthy people across ages. Whole-study results and caveats: With unsorted PBMCs, a conclusive comparison of naive versus antigen-experienced cells was not possible. Possibly confounding the expanded clonotype changes was the fact that donor CMV status was unknown. Greater diversity and more naive CD4+ cells were seen in long-lived donors than in aged donors.

Of note for this clonotype: Its antigen is not identified.

This CDR3 contains 17 residues. V dropped 5 bases and J dropped 2 bases, with 21 bases sitting between them. The germline V gene has CDR1 MNHNS and CDR2 SASEGT. Then a second PCR, running roughly 6 to 11 cycles, was carried out with a sample-barcoded 5' primer and a J-beta primer mix. At least 2.5 million CDR3-containing paired-end reads were obtained per sample. TCRdb fed the 5' RACE reads into MiXCR, producing one record per CDR3 protein. This sample has roughly 1,800,000 distinct CDR3 sequences, with about 50% found just once. Sample: blood. The chain joins TRBV6-1 to TRBJ2-5; D possibly corresponds to TRBD1 (5 bases). The receptor comes from a woman aged 40 to 50 in good health. The CDR3 protein is CASSPQGLSRLQETQYF. CDR3 coding DNA: TGTGCCAGCAGTCCGCAGGGTTTATCGCGTCTACAAGAGACCCAGTACTTC.